This entry is about one T cell receptor (beta chain). The antigen is not known. Germline loops: CDR1 SGDLS, CDR2 YYNGEE. CDR3 length equals 19 residues. V dropped 1 base and J dropped 9; count of bases not matched to a gene: 17. It was with 60 Vbeta and 13 Jbeta primers that the PCR ran. Profiled with immunoSEQ multiplex PCR; TCRdb holds only in-frame clones, not every one. The repertoire holds 110,000 to 150,000 clones, with 60% to 85% as singletons. This record comes from a study of cytomegalovirus exposure and HLA in healthy donors. Study conclusions and caveats: A later examination showed that TCR association rates differed by HLA locus, with DRB1 most and HLA-C fewest.

The chain recombines TRBV9 with TRBJ2-1; 12 bases are a match to TRBD2. The specimen was PBMCs. The TCR was taken from a man aged 25-45 years in good health and CMV-seronegative. This chain's CDR3 is CASSVRGTSGSSPRGEQFF. The CDR3, as DNA: TGTGCCAGCAGCGTACGAGGGACTAGCGGGTCTTCCCCAAGGGGTGAGCAGTTCTTC. Filled out from reference TRBV9 and TRBJ2-1, the complete variable domain reads DSGVTQTPKHLITATGQRVTLRCSPRSGDLSVYWYQQSLDQGLQFLIQYYNGEERAKGNILERFSAQQFPDLHSELNLSSLELGDSALYFCASSVRGTSGSSPRGEQFFGPGTRLTVL.